This T cell receptor (beta chain) emerged from a study of T cell responses to AZD1222 COVID-19 vaccine. The protocol was immunoSEQ multiplex PCR, while the TCRdb copy is restricted to in-frame clones and leaves out a portion. The sample gives 150,000 to 200,000 clones, 92% of which show up once; 1.3% to 1.5% is in the top ten. A word on this clone: The limits of the CDR3 on the DNA are not certain, so only TCRdb's listed CDR3 is given.

The germline V gene has CDR1 MNHEY and CDR2 SVGAGI. The CDR3 is 16 residues long, ends included. The specimen was peripheral blood, collected on day 0 of AZD1222 vaccination. The V call is TRBV6-5, the J call TRBJ1-4; TRBD1 reflects the table's D call only, with no check against the DNA. The TCR originated in an adult in good health. CDR3 amino acids: CASSSSGQGLNEKLFF.